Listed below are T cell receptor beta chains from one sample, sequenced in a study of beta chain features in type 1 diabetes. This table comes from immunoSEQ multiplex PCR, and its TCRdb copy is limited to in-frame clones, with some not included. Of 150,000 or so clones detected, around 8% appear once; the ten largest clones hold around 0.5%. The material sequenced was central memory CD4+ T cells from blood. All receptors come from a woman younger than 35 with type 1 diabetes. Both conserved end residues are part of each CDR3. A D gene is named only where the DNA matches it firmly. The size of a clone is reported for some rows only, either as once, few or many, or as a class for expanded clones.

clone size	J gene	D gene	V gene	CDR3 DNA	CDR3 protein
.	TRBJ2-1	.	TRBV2	TGTGCCAGCACTTACTACAATGAGCAGTTCTTC	CASTYYNEQFF
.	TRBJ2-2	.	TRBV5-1	TGCGCCAGCAGCCGGTCGTCGCAGGGGGGTACCGGGGAGCTGTTTTTT	CASSRSSQGGTGELFF
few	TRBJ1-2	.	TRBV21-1	TGTGCCAGCATCACCCTGACAGTGTATGGCTACACCTTC	CASITLTVYGYTF
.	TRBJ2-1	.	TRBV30	TGTGCCTGGACCCCGTACAACAATGAGCAGTTCTTC	CAWTPYNNEQFF
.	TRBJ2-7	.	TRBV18	TGTGCCAGCTCACCGGCATTGGGGGCGGTCTACGAGCAGTACTTC	CASSPALGAVYEQYF
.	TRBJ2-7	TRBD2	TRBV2	TGTGCCAGCAGAGCGGGACTAGCGGGGCTCTACGAGCAGTACTTC	CASRAGLAGLYEQYF
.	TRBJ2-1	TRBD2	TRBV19	TGTGCCAGTAAAGGGTTCCTAGCGGGGCATAATGAGCAGTTCTTC	CASKGFLAGHNEQFF
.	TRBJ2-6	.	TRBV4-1	TGCGCCAGCAGCCAAGTTGGAGATGCTGGGGCCAACGTCCTGACTTTC	CASSQVGDAGANVLTF
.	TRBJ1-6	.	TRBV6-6	TGTGCCAGCAGTTTAAAGGGGCGATCACCCCTCCACTTT	CASSLKGRSPLHF
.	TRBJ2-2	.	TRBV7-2	TGTGCCAGCAGCCTAACCCCCCTCCGCGGATACACCGGGGAGCTGTTTTTT	CASSLTPLRGYTGELFF
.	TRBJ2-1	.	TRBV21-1	TGTGCCAGCCCGTCGGTGGTGAACAATGAGCAGTTCTTC	CASPSVVNNEQFF
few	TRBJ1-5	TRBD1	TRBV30	TGTGCCTGGAGTAGACAGGGACATCAGCCCCAGCATTTT	CAWSRQGHQPQHF
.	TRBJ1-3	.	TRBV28	TGTGCCAGCGGCCAAACCGGGACTGACTCTGGAAACACCATATATTTT	CASGQTGTDSGNTIYF
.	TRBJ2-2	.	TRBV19	TGTGCCAGTAGTTACTCTAGGGGGCTGTTTTTT	CASSYSRGLFF
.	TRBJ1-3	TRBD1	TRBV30	TGTGCCTCACAGACAGGGAACTCTGGAAACACCATATATTTT	CASQTGNSGNTIYF
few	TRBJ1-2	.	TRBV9	TGTGCCAGCAGCGTAGGACAGTCCAACTATGGCTACACCTTC	CASSVGQSNYGYTF
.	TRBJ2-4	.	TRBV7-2	TGTGCCAGCAGCATCCAACACAGTACCCTGTCAAACATTCAGTACTTC	CASSIQHSTLSNIQYF
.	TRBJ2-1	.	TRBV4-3	TGCGCCAGCAGCCAGACCGGGACTGAGGCTTACAATGAGCAGTTCTTC	CASSQTGTEAYNEQFF
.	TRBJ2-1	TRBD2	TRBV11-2	TGTGCCAGCAGCTTATTCCTAGCTAGCGGGGGGGGCAATGAGCAGTTCTTC	CASSLFLASGGGNEQFF
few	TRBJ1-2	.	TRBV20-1	TGCAGTGCTAGTCGGCGGGGTGGCTACACCTTC	CSASRRGGYTF
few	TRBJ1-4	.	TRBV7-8	TGTGCCAGCAGCTTAGACAGAAGAGAAAAACTGTTTTTT	CASSLDRREKLFF
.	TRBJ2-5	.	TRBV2	TGTGCCAGCAGTGGCCAGGGGAGTAGGGAGACCCAGTACTTC	CASSGQGSRETQYF
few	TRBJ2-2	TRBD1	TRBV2	TGTGCCAACAGCAGGGACAGGACGAACACCGGGGAGCTGTTTTTT	CANSRDRTNTGELFF
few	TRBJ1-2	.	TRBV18	TGTGCCAGCTCACCAGGGTCGGCGGCTTTTGGCTACACCTTC	CASSPGSAAFGYTF
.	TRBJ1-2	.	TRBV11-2	TGTGCCAGCAGCTTAGGTCCGGGAAACTATGGCTACACCTTC	CASSLGPGNYGYTF
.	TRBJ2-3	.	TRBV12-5	TGTGCTAGTGGTTCGCCGGACAGCTCGGATACGCAGTATTTT	CASGSPDSSDTQYF
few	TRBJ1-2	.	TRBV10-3	TGTGCCATCAGGAGGACAGATCTTAGCTATGGCTACACCTTC	CAIRRTDLSYGYTF
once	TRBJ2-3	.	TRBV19	TGTGCCACACGACAGGTTCCCACAGATACGCAGTATTTT	CATRQVPTDTQYF
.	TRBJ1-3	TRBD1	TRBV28	TGTGCCAGCAGACGACGGGGGACAGGGGGGAACACCATATATTTT	CASRRRGTGGNTIYF
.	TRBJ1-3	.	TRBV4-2	TGTGCCAGCAGCCAAGAGGCAGGGCTCTCTGGAAACACCATATATTTT	CASSQEAGLSGNTIYF
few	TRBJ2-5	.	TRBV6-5	TGTGCCAGCAGTCCCAACGGGCGGGGATATAGGACCCAGTACTTC	CASSPNGRGYRTQYF
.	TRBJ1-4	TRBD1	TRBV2	TGTGCCAGCAGTGCGGGCAGGGGGCATGAAAAACTGTTTTTT	CASSAGRGHEKLFF
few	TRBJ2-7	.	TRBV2	TGTGCCAGCAGTGGGTACGGCGGCAGGGTATTCGAGCAGTACTTC	CASSGYGGRVFEQYF
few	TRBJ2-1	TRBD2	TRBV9	TGTGCCAGCAGCGTTAGACTAGCGGGAGTTGAGCAGTTCTTC	CASSVRLAGVEQFF
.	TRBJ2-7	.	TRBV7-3	TGTGCCAGCATCACCTTGATACGAGGAGAGCAGTACTTC	CASITLIRGEQYF
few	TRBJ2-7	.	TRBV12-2	TGTGCAAGTCGTACCCTATACGAGCAGTACTTC	CASRTLYEQYF
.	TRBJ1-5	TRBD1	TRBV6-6	TGTGCCAGCAGTTACTCAGGGGGCGACAATCAGCCCCAGCATTTT	CASSYSGGDNQPQHF
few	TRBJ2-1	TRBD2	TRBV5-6	TGTGCCAGCAGCTTGGTTGGGCGGGGGGGCGGTGAGCAGTTCTTC	CASSLVGRGGGEQFF
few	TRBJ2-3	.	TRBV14	TGTGCCAGTTGCCTTATGGGAGTGAGCTGTAATACGCAGTATTTT	CASCLMGVSCNTQYF
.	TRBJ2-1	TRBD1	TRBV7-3	TGTGCCAGCAGCTTGCGGACAGGGTCCTACAATGAGCAGTTCTTC	CASSLRTGSYNEQFF
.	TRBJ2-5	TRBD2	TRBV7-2	TGTGCCAGCAGCTTCCAAGCGGGGGGGCCTGAGACCCAGTACTTC	CASSFQAGGPETQYF
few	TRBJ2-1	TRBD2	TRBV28	TGTGCCAGCAGTTCTCCGGGACTAGCGGGAGGGAGCTTGTTCTTC	CASSSPGLAGGSLFF
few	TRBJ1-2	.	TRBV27	TGTGCCAGCAGTTTGAACGGGAGGGGCTACACCTTC	CASSLNGRGYTF
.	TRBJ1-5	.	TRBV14	TGTGCCAGCAGTCTTAGGGGCCGCCTTAATTATCAGCCCCAGCATTTT	CASSLRGRLNYQPQHF
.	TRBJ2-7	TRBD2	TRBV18	TGTGCCAGCTCACCACCGGCGGGGGAATGGTCCTACGAGCAGTACTTC	CASSPPAGEWSYEQYF
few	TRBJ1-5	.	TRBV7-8	TGTGCCAGCAGCTTACGGACTTATCAGCCCCAGCATTTT	CASSLRTYQPQHF
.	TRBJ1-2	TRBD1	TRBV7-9	TGTGCCAGCAGCCCGGACAGGGGCAGGTCGGGCTACACCTTC	CASSPDRGRSGYTF
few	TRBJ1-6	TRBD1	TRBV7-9	TGTGCCAGCAGCCCGACGGGACAGGGAATTTCACCCCTCCACTTT	CASSPTGQGISPLHF
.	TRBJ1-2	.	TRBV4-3	TGCGCCAGCAGCCTCCAAACAGCACAGTTTAACTATGGCTACACCTTC	CASSLQTAQFNYGYTF
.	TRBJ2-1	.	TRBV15	TGTGCCACCAGCAGAGAGGGCCGAGATAACAATGAGCAGTTCTTC	CATSREGRDNNEQFF